Sequencing of this TCR beta chain was carried out in a study of T-cell memory formation after mild COVID-19. TCRdb ran MiXCR on the 5' RACE reads and lists one entry per CDR3 protein. This table has a few hundred thousand distinct CDR3 sequences, less than 25% appearing once. V lost 0 bases, J lost 3 bases, and 12 bases lay in between. The length of the CDR3 is 15 residues. Germline CDR1 and CDR2: SGHVS and FQNEAQ. The sequencing sample was made of PBMCs or a T cell subset sorted from them (not recorded which). The chain employs TRBV7-8 and TRBJ2-7; D is unresolved. The receptor's source is an adult woman who had mild COVID-19 (a few samples of this study predate the infection). Cell type and time point are not known. In nucleotides, the CDR3 is TGTGCCAGCAGCTTAGCCCAGGACCCGGGCTACGAGCAGTACTTC. This gives the protein CASSLAQDPGYEQYF.